This TCR beta chain was identified during a study of cytomegalovirus exposure and HLA in healthy donors. The study ran its PCR with 60 Vbeta and 13 Jbeta primers. Produced via immunoSEQ multiplex PCR; TCRdb's table is partial and in-frame only. The sample carries a few hundred thousand clones, more than 85% recorded once. CDR3 length equals 15 residues. Trimming at V came to 2 bases and at J to 5 bases, leaving 8 bases not matched to a gene. Looked up from germline, CDR1 is SGDLS and CDR2 is YYNGEE. The sequenced sample was PBMCs. The sequence came from a young woman in good health and CMV-seronegative. This chain connects TRBV9 to TRBJ2-5, with 8 bases identical to TRBD2. CDR3 in amino acids: CASSVSGIIGETQYF. The CDR3 DNA is TGTGCCAGCAGCGTTAGCGGGATTATAGGCGAGACCCAGTACTTC.